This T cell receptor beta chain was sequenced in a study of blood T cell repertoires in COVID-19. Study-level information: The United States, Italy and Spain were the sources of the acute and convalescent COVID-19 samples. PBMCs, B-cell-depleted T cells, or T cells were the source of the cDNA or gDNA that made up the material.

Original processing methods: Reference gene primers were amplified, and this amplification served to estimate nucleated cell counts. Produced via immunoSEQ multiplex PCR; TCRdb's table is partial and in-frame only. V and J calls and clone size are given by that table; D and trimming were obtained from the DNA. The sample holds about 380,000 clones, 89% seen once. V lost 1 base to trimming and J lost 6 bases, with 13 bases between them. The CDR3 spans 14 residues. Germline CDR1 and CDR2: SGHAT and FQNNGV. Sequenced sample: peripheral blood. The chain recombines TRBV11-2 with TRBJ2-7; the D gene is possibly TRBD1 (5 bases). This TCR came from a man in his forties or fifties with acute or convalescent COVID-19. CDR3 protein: CASSLGSRVGEQYF. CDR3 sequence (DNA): TGTGCCAGCAGCTTAGGGTCCAGGGTTGGCGAGCAGTACTTC.